Ten or more counts support the clone carrying this TCR beta chain. Its antigen is unidentified. TCR beta CDR3 region amplification was performed from RNA transcripts. The HTBI set primed first-round TCR CDR3 RT-PCR. A single record per CDR3 protein comes from TCRdb applying MiXCR to the multiplex PCR reads. The sample has about 560,000 distinct CDR3 sequences; about a sixth are singletons. The data belong to a study of T cells in Graves' hyperthyroidism and ophthalmopathy. Study-wide context: Pretreatment peripheral blood was obtained at initial diagnosis.

Trimming shortened V by 1 base and J by 5 bases, and 8 bases separated the two germline ends. This CDR3 contains 13 residues. Study findings and constraints: Ophthalmopathy could be told apart from stable hyperthyroidism with a 13 V-J model.

The sequencing sample was made of blood. This rearrangement joins TRBV12-3 or TRBV12-4 to TRBJ2-5; D not resolved. This clonotype was obtained from a woman in her late teens or twenties with Graves' hyperthyroidism. The CDR3 loop is CASSLGPRETQYF. The DNA of the CDR3 is TGTGCCAGCAGTTTAGGGCCCCGGGAGACCCAGTACTTC.